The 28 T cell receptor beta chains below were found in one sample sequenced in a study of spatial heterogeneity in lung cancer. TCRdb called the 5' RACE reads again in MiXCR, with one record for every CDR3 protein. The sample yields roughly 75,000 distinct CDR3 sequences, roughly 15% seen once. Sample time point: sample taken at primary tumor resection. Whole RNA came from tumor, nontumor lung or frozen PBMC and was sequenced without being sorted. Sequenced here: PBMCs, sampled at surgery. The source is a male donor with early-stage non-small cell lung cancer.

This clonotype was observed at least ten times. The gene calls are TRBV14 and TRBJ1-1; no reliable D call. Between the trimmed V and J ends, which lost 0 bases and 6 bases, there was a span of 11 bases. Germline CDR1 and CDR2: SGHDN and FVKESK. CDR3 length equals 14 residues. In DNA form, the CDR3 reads TGTGCCAGCAGCCAAGATATGGGGTTGGCTGAAGCTTTCTTT. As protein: CASSQDMGLAEAFF.

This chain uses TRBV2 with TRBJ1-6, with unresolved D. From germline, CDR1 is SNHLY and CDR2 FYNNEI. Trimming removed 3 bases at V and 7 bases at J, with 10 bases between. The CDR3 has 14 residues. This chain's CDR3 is CASSEIRLNSPLHF. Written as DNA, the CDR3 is TGTGCCAGCAGTGAGATTCGACTGAATTCACCCCTCCACTTT.

This CDR3 reads CASSFLTGGEGEAFF. CDR3 in DNA: TGTGCCAGCAGTTTCCTGACAGGCGGCGAGGGTGAAGCTTTCTTT. This rearrangement joins TRBV12-3 or TRBV12-4 to TRBJ1-1; tentative D call: TRBD1 (6 bases). The CDR3 contains 15 residues. With 3 bases removed from V and 7 bases from J, the gap between germline ends came to 18 bases.

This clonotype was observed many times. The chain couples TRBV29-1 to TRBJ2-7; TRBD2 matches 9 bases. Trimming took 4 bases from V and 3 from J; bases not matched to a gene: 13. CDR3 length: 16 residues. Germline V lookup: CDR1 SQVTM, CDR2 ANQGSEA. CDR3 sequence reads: CSVAKATSGRFYEQYF. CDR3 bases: TGCAGCGTTGCAAAAGCGACTAGCGGTAGATTCTACGAGCAGTACTTC.

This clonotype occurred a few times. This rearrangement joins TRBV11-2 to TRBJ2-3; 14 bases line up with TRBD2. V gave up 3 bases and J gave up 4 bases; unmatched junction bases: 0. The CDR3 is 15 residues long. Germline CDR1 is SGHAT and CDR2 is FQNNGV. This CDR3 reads CASSLGLAGADTQYF. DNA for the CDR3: TGTGCCAGCAGCTTGGGACTAGCGGGGGCAGATACGCAGTATTTT.

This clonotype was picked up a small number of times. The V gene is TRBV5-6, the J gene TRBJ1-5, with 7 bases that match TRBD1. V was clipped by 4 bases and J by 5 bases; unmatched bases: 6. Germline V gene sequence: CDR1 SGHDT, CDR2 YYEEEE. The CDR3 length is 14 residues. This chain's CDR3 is CASSRDRVDQPQHF. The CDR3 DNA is TGTGCCAGCAGCCGTGACAGGGTGGATCAGCCCCAGCATTTT. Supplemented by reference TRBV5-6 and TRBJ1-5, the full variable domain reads DAGVTQSPTHLIKTRGQQVTLRCSPKSGHDTVSWYQQALGQGPQFIFQYYEEEERQRGNFPDRFSGHQFPNYSSELNVNALLLGDSALYLCASSRDRVDQPQHFGDGTRLSIL.

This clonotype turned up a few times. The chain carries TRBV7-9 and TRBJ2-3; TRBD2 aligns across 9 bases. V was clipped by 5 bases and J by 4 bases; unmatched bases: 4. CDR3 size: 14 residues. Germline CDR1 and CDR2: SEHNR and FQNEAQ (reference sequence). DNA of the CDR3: TGTGCCAGCAGCACTAGGACTAGCGCAGATACGCAGTATTTT. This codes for CASSTRTSADTQYF.

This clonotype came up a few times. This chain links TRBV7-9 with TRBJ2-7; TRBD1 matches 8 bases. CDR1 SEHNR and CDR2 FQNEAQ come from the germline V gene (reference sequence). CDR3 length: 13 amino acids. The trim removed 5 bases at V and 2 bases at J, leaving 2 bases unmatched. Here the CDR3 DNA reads TGTGCCAGCAGCCGACAGGGGACCTACGAGCAGTACTTC. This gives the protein CASSRQGTYEQYF.

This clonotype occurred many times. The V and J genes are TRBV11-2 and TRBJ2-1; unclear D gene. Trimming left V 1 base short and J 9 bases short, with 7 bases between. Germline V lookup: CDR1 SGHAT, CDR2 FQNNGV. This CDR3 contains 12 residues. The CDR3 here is CASSLGDLEQFF. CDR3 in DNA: TGTGCCAGCAGCTTAGGAGATCTTGAGCAGTTCTTC.

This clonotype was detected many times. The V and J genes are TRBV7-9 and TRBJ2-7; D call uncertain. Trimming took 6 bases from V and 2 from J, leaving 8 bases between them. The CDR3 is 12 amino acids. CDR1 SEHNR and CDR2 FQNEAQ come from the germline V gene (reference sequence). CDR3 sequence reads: CASSESTYEQYF. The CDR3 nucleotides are TGTGCCAGCAGTGAGTCGACCTACGAGCAGTACTTC.

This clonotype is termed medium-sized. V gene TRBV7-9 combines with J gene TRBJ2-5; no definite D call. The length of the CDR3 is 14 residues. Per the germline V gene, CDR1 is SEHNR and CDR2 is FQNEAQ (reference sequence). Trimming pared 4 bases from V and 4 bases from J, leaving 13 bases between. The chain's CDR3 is CASSSWIPPETQYF. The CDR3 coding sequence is TGTGCCAGCAGCTCCTGGATACCCCCAGAGACCCAGTACTTC.

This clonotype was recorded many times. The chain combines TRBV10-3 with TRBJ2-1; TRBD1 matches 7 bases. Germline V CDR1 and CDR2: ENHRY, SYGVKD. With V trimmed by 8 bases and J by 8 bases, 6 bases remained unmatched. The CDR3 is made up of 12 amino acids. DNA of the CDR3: TGTGCCATCTTAGGACAGGACGATGAGCAGTTCTTC. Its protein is CAILGQDDEQFF.

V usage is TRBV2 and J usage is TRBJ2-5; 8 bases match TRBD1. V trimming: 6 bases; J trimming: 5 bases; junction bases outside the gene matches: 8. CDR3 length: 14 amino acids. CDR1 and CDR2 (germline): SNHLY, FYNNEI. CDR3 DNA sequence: TGTGCCAGCAGCACAGGGGGGACTGTTGAGACCCAGTACTTC. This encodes CASSTGGTVETQYF.

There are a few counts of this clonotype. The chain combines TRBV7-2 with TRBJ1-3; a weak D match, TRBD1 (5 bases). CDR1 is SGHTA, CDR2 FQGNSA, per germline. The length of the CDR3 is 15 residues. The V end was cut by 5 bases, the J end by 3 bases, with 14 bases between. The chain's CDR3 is CASSRDRWSGNTIYF. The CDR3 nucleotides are TGTGCCAGCAGCCGGGACCGCTGGAGTGGAAACACCATATATTTT.

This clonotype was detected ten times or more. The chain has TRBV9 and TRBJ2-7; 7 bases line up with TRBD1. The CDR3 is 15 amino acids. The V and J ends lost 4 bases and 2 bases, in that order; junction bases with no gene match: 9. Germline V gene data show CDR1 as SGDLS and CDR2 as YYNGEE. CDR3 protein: CASSRTGLTPYEQYF. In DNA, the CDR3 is TGTGCCAGCAGCCGGACAGGCCTCACCCCCTACGAGCAGTACTTC.

DNA of the CDR3: TGCGCCAGCAGCTTGGGCCAGGACACAGATACGCAGTATTTT. It encodes CASSLGQDTDTQYF. The chain uses TRBV5-1 and TRBJ2-3; no firm D call. Germline V gene sequence: CDR1 SGHRS, CDR2 YFSETQ. The germline V and J ends were trimmed by 0 bases and 2 bases, with 7 bases remaining between them. The CDR3 spans 14 residues.

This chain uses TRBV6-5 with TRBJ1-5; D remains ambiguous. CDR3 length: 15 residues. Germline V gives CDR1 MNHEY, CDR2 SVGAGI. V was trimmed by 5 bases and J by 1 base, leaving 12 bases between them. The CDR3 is CASSRVPGSNQPQHF. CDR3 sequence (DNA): TGTGCCAGCAGTCGGGTTCCGGGAAGCAATCAGCCCCAGCATTTT.

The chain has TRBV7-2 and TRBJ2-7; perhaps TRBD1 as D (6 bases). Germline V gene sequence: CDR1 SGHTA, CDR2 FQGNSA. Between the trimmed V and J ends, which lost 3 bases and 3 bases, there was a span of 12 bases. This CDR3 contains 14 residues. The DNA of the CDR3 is TGTGCCAGCAGCTTCTCCGGGACAAACTACGAGCAGTACTTC. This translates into CASSFSGTNYEQYF. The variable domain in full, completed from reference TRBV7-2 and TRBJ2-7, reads GAGVSQSPSNKVTEKGKDVELRCDPISGHTALYWYRQSLGQGLEFLIYFQGNSAPDKSGLPSDRFSAERTGGSVSTLTIQRTQQEDSAVYLCASSFSGTNYEQYFGPGTRLTVT.

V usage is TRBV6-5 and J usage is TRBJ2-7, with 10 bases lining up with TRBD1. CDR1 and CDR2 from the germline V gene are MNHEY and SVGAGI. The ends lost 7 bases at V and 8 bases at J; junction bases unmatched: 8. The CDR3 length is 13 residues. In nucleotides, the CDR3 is TGTGCCAGCACCGGACAGGGGGAAGTTAAGCAGTACTTC. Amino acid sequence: CASTGQGEVKQYF.

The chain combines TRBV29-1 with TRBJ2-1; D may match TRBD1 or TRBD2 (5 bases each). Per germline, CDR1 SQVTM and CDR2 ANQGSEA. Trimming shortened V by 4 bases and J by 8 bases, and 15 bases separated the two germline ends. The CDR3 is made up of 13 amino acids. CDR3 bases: TGCAGCGTTGTGAAGGGGACCTCCGATGAGCAGTTCTTC. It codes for CSVVKGTSDEQFF.

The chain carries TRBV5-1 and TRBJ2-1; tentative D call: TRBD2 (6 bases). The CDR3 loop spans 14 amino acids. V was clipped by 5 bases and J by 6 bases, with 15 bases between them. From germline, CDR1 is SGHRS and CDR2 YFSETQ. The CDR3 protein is CASRRDGDFNEQFF. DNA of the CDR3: TGCGCCAGCAGGCGGGACGGAGACTTCAATGAGCAGTTCTTC. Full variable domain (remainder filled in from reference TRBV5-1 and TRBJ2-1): KAGVTQTPRYLIKTRGQQVTLSCSPISGHRSVSWYQQTPGQGLQFLFEYFSETQRNKGNFPGRFSGRQFSNSRSEMNVSTLELGDSALYLCASRRDGDFNEQFFGPGTRLTVL.

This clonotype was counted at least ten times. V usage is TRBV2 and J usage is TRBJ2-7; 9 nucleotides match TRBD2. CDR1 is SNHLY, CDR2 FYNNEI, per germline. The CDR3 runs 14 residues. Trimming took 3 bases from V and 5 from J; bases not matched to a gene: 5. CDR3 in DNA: TGTGCCAGCAGTGACCTGGGCGGGAGGGACGAGCAGTACTTC. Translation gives CASSDLGGRDEQYF.

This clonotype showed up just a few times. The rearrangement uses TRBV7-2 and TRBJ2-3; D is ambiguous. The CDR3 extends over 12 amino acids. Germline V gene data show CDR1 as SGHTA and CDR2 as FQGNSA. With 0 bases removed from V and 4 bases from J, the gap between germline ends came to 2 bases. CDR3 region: CASSLAADTQYF. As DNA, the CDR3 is TGTGCCAGCAGCTTAGCCGCAGATACGCAGTATTTT.

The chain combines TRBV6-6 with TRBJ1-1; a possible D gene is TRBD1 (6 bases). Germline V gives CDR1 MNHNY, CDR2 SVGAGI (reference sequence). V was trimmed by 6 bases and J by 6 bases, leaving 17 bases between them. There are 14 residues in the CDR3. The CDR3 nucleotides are TGTGCCAGCAGCCCATATGGCAGGGGAGCTGAAGCTTTCTTT. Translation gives CASSPYGRGAEAFF.

CDR3 sequence (DNA): TGTGCCAGCAGCCCCCGCCGGGACAGGGAGTATGGCTACACCTTC. This sequence encodes CASSPRRDREYGYTF. V usage is TRBV11-3 and J usage is TRBJ1-2; 9 nucleotides match TRBD1. Germline CDR1 is SGHNT and CDR2 is YENEEA. The CDR3 runs 15 residues. The trim removed 5 bases at V and 5 bases at J, leaving 9 bases unmatched.

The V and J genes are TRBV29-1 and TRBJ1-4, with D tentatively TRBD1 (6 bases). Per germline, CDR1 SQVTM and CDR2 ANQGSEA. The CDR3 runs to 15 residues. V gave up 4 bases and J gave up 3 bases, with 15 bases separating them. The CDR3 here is CSVGGLGASNEKLFF. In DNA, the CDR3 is TGCAGCGTTGGGGGTTTGGGGGCTTCTAATGAAAAACTGTTTTTT.

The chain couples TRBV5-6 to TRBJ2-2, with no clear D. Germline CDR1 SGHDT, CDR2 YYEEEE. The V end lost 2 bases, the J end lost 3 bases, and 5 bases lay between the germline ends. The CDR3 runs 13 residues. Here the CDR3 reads CASSFRYTGELFF. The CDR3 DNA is TGTGCCAGCAGCTTTCGGTACACCGGGGAGCTGTTTTTT.

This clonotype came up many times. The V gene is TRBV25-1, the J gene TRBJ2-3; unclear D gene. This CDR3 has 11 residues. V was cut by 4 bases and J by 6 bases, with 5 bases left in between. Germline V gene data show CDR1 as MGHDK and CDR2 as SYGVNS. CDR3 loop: CASSGWDTQYF. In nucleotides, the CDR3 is TGTGCCAGCAGTGGGTGGGATACGCAGTATTTT.